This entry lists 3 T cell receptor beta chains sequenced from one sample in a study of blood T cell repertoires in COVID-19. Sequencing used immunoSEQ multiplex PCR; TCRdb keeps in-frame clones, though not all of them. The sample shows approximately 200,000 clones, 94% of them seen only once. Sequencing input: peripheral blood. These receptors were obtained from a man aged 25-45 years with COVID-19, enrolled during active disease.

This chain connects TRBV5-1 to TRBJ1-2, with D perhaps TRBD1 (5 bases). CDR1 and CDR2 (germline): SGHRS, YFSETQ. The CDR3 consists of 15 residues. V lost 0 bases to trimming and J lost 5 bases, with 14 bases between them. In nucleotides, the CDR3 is TGCGCCAGCAGCTTGGACGGGCGGGGGGAGTATGGCTACACCTTC. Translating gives CASSLDGRGEYGYTF.

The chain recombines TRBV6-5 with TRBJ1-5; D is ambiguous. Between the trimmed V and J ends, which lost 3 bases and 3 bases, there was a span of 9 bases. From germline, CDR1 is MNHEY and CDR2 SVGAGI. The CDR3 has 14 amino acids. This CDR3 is CASSYRGDNQPQHF. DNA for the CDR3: TGTGCCAGCAGTTATCGAGGTGACAATCAGCCCCAGCATTTT.

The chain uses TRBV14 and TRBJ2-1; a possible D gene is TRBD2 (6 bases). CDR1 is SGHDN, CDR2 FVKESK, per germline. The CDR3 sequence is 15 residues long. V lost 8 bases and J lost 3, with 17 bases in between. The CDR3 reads CASAQGRGNYNEQFF. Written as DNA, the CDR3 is TGTGCCAGCGCGCAAGGGCGGGGAAACTACAATGAGCAGTTCTTC.